The subject of this entry is one TCR beta chain. Antigen specificity is unknown. The data were produced by immunoSEQ multiplex PCR, yet TCRdb's version contains in-frame clones alone and is incomplete. The data show 180,000 or so clones, roughly 87% seen once. The data are from a study of Ad26.COV2.S vaccination and SARS-CoV-2 variants. Overall study findings and caveats: People who got the vaccine or the placebo had similar non-spike TCR breadth. Estimates derived from TCR breadth and depth analyses may have underestimated total T cell responses. Ad26.COV2.S recipients had broader spike-specific TCRs (P = 0.0014).

This specimen consisted of peripheral blood, obtained after recovery from COVID-19. The receptor comes from a human donor who had recovered from COVID-19.

CDR3 in amino acids: CAISDGGGAADTQYF. CDR3 nucleotides: TGTGCCATCAGTGACGGCGGGGGGGCTGCAGATACGCAGTATTTT. This chain joins TRBV10-3 and TRBJ2-3; 9 nucleotides match TRBD2. CDR1 is ENHRY and CDR2 is SYGVKD in the germline V gene. With 3 bases clipped from V and 4 bases from J, the junction kept 5 bases outside the gene matches. The CDR3 runs 15 residues.